The subject of this entry is one T cell receptor beta chain. Its antigen specificity is not known. Base-call qualities are not available, and no considerably larger clone is one nucleotide away. This sample was taken from a study of control samples from healthy donors and cancer patients (dated by TCRdb to the early 2020s). Receptors were amplified or captured by the immunoSEQ multiplex PCR assay. As stored in TCRdb, this immuneACCESS dataset retains in-frame rearrangements with V and J assigned. A fraction of the clones does not appear; measured against another copy, unresolved V genes explain less than half of the discrepancy, and the remainder lacks a known reason. For this sample the table gives 120,000 to 150,000 clones, of which more than 85% were detected only once. Of the sample, approximately 5.7% falls within the top ten clones. Including the terminal cysteine and phenylalanine, the CDR3 comprises 14 residues. Only the CDR3 portion is preserved as DNA: 42 bases, with reading frame beginning at the first base. CDR1 and CDR2 are drawn from the germline V gene: MNHEY, SVGAGI. The V and J ends are trimmed by 6 bases and 7 bases, leaving 15 bases between them.

The TCR sequence derives from a man aged 18 to 35 in good health. The chain was built from TRBV6-5 and TRBJ1-4, and TRBD1 may be the D gene, going by 6 matching bases. Specimen: blood. The DNA sequence follows: TGTGCCAGCAGCGGGAGGGGGGGGATTGAAAAACTGTTTTTT. It encodes CASSGRGGIEKLFF.